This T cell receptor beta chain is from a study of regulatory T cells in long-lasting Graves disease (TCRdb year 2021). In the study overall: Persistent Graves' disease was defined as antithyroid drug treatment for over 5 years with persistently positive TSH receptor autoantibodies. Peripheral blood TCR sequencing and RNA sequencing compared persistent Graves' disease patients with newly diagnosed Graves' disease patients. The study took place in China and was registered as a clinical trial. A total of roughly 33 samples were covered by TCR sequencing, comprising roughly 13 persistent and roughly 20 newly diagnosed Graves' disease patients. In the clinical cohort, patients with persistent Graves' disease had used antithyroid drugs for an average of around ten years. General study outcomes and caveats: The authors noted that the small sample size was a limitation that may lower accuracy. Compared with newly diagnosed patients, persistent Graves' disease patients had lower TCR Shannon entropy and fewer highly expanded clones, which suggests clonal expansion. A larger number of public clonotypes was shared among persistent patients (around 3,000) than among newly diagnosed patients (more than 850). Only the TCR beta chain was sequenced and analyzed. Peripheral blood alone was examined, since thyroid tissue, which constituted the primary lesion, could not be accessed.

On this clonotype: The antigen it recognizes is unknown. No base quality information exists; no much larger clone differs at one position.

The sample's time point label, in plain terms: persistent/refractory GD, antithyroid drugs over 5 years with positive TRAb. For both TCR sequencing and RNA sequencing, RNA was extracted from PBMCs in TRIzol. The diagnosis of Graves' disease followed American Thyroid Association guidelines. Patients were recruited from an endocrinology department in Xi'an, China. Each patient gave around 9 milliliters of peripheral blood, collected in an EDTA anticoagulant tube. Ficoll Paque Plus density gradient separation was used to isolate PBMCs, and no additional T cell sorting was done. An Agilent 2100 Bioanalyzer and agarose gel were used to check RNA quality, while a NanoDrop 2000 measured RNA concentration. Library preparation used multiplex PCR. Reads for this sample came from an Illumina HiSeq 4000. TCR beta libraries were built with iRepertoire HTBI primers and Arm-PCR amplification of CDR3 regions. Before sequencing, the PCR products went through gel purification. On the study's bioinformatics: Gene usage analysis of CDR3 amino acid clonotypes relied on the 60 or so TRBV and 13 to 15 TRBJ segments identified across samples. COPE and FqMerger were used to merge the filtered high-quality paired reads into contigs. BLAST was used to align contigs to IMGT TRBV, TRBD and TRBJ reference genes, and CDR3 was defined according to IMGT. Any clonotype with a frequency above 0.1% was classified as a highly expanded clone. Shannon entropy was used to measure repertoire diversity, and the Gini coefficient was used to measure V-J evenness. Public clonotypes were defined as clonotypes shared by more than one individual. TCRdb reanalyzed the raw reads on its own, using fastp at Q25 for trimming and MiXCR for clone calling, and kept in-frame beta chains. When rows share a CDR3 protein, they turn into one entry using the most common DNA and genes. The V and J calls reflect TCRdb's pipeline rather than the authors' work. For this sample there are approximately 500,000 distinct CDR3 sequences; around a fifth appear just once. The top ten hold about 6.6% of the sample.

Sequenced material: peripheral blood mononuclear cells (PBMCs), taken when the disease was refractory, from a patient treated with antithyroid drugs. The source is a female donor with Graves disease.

In nucleotides, the sequence is TGTGCCAGCAGCCAGCCGGGGCTAGGGGGATACACCTTC. This sequence encodes CASSQPGLGGYTF. The chain uses TRBV7-2 and TRBJ1-2; matching of 6 bases hints at TRBD1 as the D gene. V loses 5 bases, J loses 11 bases, and the germline ends lie 18 bases apart. The CDR3 covers 13 residues, taking in both the cysteine and the phenylalanine. Here the CDR3 DNA is all that survives: 39 bases in frame from base 1. Per the germline V gene, SGHTA is the CDR1 and FQGNSA is the CDR2.